The entry below describes one T cell receptor (beta chain). Antigen unknown. CDR3 length: 15 residues. The germline gives CDR1 SQVTM, CDR2 ANQGSEA. The V gene end was trimmed by 5 bases and the J gene end by 4 bases; junction bases not matched to a gene: 7. Unique molecular identifiers were built into the TCR beta cDNA libraries. Yield was roughly 500,000 cDNA molecules from about 1 to 10 million T cells. One entry per CDR3 protein, called by TCRdb with MiXCR from the PCR reads. The sample includes hundreds of thousands of distinct CDR3 sequences, approximately 53% of them seen just once. These data are taken from a study of post-analysis software for immune sequencing data. Findings and caveats of the study: Patients showed TRBV5-6, TRBV5-1 and TRBV20-1 among a handful of TRBV segments more frequent than in controls. Strong co-clustering by F measure linked samples that shared a preparation batch.

The chain is built from TRBV29-1 and TRBJ2-1; 11 bases agree with TRBD2. Sequenced input: blood. The sequence was collected from a girl under 18 with multiple sclerosis. The CDR3 region is CSVKMTSGAYNEQFF. As DNA, the CDR3 is TGCAGCGTTAAGATGACTAGCGGGGCTTACAATGAGCAGTTCTTC.